This T cell receptor beta chain is drawn from a study of blood T cell repertoires in COVID-19. Study-level information: Collection of acute and convalescent COVID-19 samples took place in the United States, Italy and Spain. Sources were T cells, B-cell-depleted T cells, or PBMCs; the material itself was cDNA or gDNA.

V was pared by 0 bases and J by 8 bases, with 8 bases between. CDR1 MNHEY and CDR2 SMNVEV come from the germline V gene (reference sequence). The CDR3 totals 13 residues. Per the study methods: Using reference gene primer amplification, nucleated cell counts were estimated. Assay used: immunoSEQ multiplex PCR; TCRdb lists only in-frame clones, some missing. Clone size and the V and J calls come from that table; the DNA yielded D and trimming. Of tens of thousands of clones in the sample, around 89% were seen once. The source is a human donor with active COVID-19. The donor label of this sample is uncertain. The genes are TRBV27 and TRBJ2-1; a weak D match, TRBD2 (5 bases). The sequenced material came from peripheral blood. CDR3 loop: CASSLSGGHEQFF. CDR3 coding DNA: TGTGCCAGCAGTTTATCCGGAGGCCATGAGCAGTTCTTC.